This T cell receptor beta chain was captured by sequencing in a study of cytomegalovirus exposure and HLA in healthy donors. Notes on the study in general: Three of the chains that were CMV-associated were confirmed in vitro to be specific for CMV antigens.

Germline V gene sequence: CDR1 SGHNT, CDR2 YYREEE (reference sequence). The CDR3 runs to 13 residues. Trimming removed 4 bases at V and 1 base at J, with 8 bases between. PCR used 60 Vbeta primers and 13 Jbeta primers. TCRdb's copy holds only in-frame clones and misses some; the assay was immunoSEQ multiplex PCR. The table lists fewer than 150,000 clones, about 80% of them singletons. This clone was seen only once. Antigen specificity is unknown. The genes are TRBV5-4 and TRBJ2-5; D is ambiguous. Sequencing was carried out using PBMCs. This sequence originates from a man aged 35-49 years in good health and CMV-seropositive. The CDR3 DNA reads as TGTGCCAGCAGCCCCCCGGGCCAAGAGACCCAGTACTTC. Its protein product is CASSPPGQETQYF.